This T cell receptor beta chain is from a study of post-analysis software for immune sequencing data. Study overall: Progressive-relapsing, secondary progressive and relapsing-remitting multiple sclerosis were among the disease courses included. Study findings and constraints: TRBV5-6, TRBV5-1 and TRBV20-1 were among about 5 TRBV segments more frequent in patients than controls.

Concerning this clonotype: Its target is not known.

The CDR3 consists of 14 residues. V lost 2 bases and J 1 base, leaving 9 bases between the germline ends. CDR1 and CDR2 (germline): SGHRS, YFSETQ. Each TCR beta cDNA library carried unique molecular identifiers. TCRdb re-derived calls from the PCR reads in MiXCR, one entry per CDR3 protein. Here the sample spans around 500,000 distinct CDR3 sequences, about a third being singletons. The gene calls are TRBV5-1 and TRBJ1-1; TRBD1 is a possible D gene (5 bases). The receptor was derived from a girl under 18 with multiple sclerosis. Sequencing used blood. CDR3 protein: CASSFYGGNTEAFF. The CDR3 DNA follows: TGCGCCAGCAGCTTCTACGGGGGGAACACTGAAGCTTTCTTT.